Listed here are 19 T cell receptor beta chains from one sample, sequenced in a study of T cell repertoires in cytomegalovirus infection. Using its own MiXCR run on the reads, TCRdb lists one record per CDR3 protein. The sample has approximately 260,000 distinct CDR3 sequences; about 18% are singletons. The source material was CD8+ T cells from PBMCs. All receptors derive from a human donor in good health (CMV status not recorded). Some clones in this sample may be carry-over from other donors' samples.

This clonotype was detected ten times or more. V gene TRBV4-1 combines with J gene TRBJ1-2; D not certain. Trimming cost V 2 bases and J 4 bases, with 14 bases left between them. The CDR3 is 15 amino acids. Germline CDR1 reads MGHRA; CDR2 reads YSYEKL. The CDR3 is CASSQLEGGLYGYTF. For the CDR3, the DNA is TGCGCCAGCAGCCAACTGGAAGGAGGGCTCTATGGCTACACCTTC.

This clonotype was picked up a small number of times. V and J are TRBV20-1 and TRBJ1-1, with a weak D call TRBD1 (6 bases). V dropped 1 base and J dropped 4 bases, with 19 bases sitting between them. This CDR3 is 16 amino acids long. Germline V gene lookup returns CDR1 DFQATT and CDR2 SNEGSKA (reference sequence). Here the CDR3 reads CSARVTGREAGTEAFF. The CDR3, as DNA: TGCAGTGCTAGAGTTACAGGGCGGGAAGCGGGCACTGAAGCTTTCTTT.

This clonotype has a handful of counts. The CDR3 is CASISSGPYNEQFF. The CDR3 nucleotides read TGTGCCAGCATCTCCAGCGGGCCCTACAATGAGCAGTTCTTC. The chain carries TRBV7-9 and TRBJ2-1, with D maybe TRBD2 (6 bases). The ends were cut back, 7 bases at V and 2 bases at J, with 12 bases in the middle. Per germline, CDR1 SEHNR and CDR2 FQNEAQ (reference sequence). The CDR3 runs to 14 residues.

This clonotype was seen only a few times. The V call is TRBV28, the J call TRBJ1-1; D is perhaps TRBD1 (5 bases). This CDR3 is built from 15 residues. V was cut by 4 bases and J by 3 bases, with 15 bases left in between. Germline CDR1 MDHEN, CDR2 SYDVKM. CDR3 loop: CASSSRDRTYTEAFF. The DNA for the CDR3 is TGTGCCAGCAGTTCCCGGGACCGAACTTACACTGAAGCTTTCTTT.

The table lists this clonotype with a few counts. The chain links TRBV5-6 to TRBJ1-5, with D perhaps TRBD1 (6 bases). The CDR3 totals 14 residues. Trimming pared 3 bases from V and 7 bases from J, leaving 14 bases between. Germline lookup yields CDR1 SGHDT and CDR2 YYEEEE. CDR3: CASSSAGVKQPQHF. The CDR3 nucleotides read TGTGCCAGCAGCTCTGCAGGGGTTAAACAGCCCCAGCATTTT.

This clonotype was seen many times. The rearrangement joins TRBV6-2 or TRBV6-3 to TRBJ1-5; maybe TRBD1 (5 bases). V lost 5 bases and J lost 0, with 11 bases in between. The CDR3 has 15 amino acids. The germline V gene encodes CDR1 MNHEY and CDR2 SVGEGT. The CDR3 is CASSRGTASNQPQHF. The CDR3 DNA follows: TGTGCCAGCAGTCGTGGGACGGCTAGCAATCAGCCCCAGCATTTT.

CDR3 bases: TGTGCCAGCAGTTGGGGTTTGCGGGGGCCGGGCCCCTCCTACAATGAGCAGTTCTTC. Translated: CASSWGLRGPGPSYNEQFF. J is TRBJ2-1 and V is TRBV28, with TRBD2 as a possible D gene (7 bases). The CDR3 extends over 19 amino acids. Germline assignment: CDR1 MDHEN and CDR2 SYDVKM. Between the trimmed V and J ends, which lost 4 bases and 0 bases, there was a span of 22 bases. The full variable domain, rest sourced from reference TRBV28 and TRBJ2-1, is DVKVTQSSRYLVKRTGEKVFLECVQDMDHENMFWYRQDPGLGLRLIYFSYDVKMKEKGDIPEGYSVSREKKERFSLILESASTNQTSMYLCASSWGLRGPGPSYNEQFFGPGTRLTVL.

V gene TRBV15 combines with J gene TRBJ2-7; possible D gene TRBD1, 5 bases. V gave up 0 bases and J gave up 2 bases, with 11 bases separating them. This CDR3 has 15 amino acids. From germline, CDR1 is LNHNV and CDR2 YYDKDF (reference sequence). The CDR3: CATSRDRGTAYEQYF. The CDR3, as DNA: TGTGCCACCAGCAGAGATAGGGGCACTGCCTACGAGCAGTACTTC.

This clonotype has ten or more counts. One end of the junction varies from germline; a read error may be responsible. The genes are TRBV12-3 or TRBV12-4 and TRBJ2-2; D remains unclear. The CDR3 is made up of 12 amino acids. For the CDR3, the DNA is TGTGCCAGCAGCTTAGGCTCGGGGGAGCTGTTTTTT. It translates to CASSLGSGELFF.

This clonotype was detected only a few times. The J gene is TRBJ2-7, the V gene TRBV11-2; TRBD2 is a possible D gene (7 bases). Between the trimmed V and J ends, which lost 3 bases and 6 bases, there was a span of 15 bases. The CDR3 has 14 residues. From germline, CDR1 is SGHAT and CDR2 FQNNGV. The CDR3 protein is CASSLPAGAGEQYF. The CDR3 DNA sequence: TGTGCCAGCAGCTTGCCCGCGGGGGCGGGCGAGCAGTACTTC. The variable domain in full, completed from reference TRBV11-2 and TRBJ2-7, reads EAGVAQSPRYKIIEKRQSVAFWCNPISGHATLYWYQQILGQGPKLLIQFQNNGVVDDSQLPKDRFSAERLKGVDSTLKIQPAKLEDSAVYLCASSLPAGAGEQYFGPGTRLTVT.

The gene calls are TRBV12-3 or TRBV12-4 and TRBJ2-2; D might be TRBD1 (6 bases). There are 15 residues in the CDR3. V was shortened by 3 bases and J by 4 bases, with 12 bases between the two germline ends. DNA for the CDR3: TGTGCCAGCAGTTTGGGGCAGGGGCCCACCGGGGAGCTGTTTTTT. It codes for CASSLGQGPTGELFF.

This clonotype occurred many times. V and J are TRBV12-3 or TRBV12-4 and TRBJ2-2, with 9 bases lining up with TRBD2. The V segment lost 6 bases and the J segment 5 bases; nucleotides outside the gene matches: 7. The CDR3 is 15 amino acids. The CDR3 DNA reads as TGTGCCAGCAGCCCAACTAGCGGGTGGACCGGGGAGCTGTTTTTT. This sequence encodes CASSPTSGWTGELFF.

The chain carries TRBV28 and TRBJ2-7; 8 bases match TRBD2. The CDR3 consists of 14 residues. Germline trimming cut 8 bases from V and 0 bases from J; bases unmatched to any gene: 6. The V gene's germline CDR1 is MDHEN and CDR2 SYDVKM. CDR3 bases: TGTGCCAGCCGCCTAGCGGGCCCCTCCTACGAGCAGTACTTC. Protein sequence: CASRLAGPSYEQYF.

The CDR3 DNA follows: TGTGCCAGCAGCTTGGCAGGGAGTCTCACCGGGGAGCTGTTTTTT. Residues: CASSLAGSLTGELFF. The chain recombines TRBV5-5 with TRBJ2-2; D is possibly TRBD1 or TRBD2 (5 bases each). With 0 bases removed from V and 4 bases from J, the gap between germline ends came to 10 bases. Germline V gives CDR1 SGHKS, CDR2 YYEKEE (reference sequence). CDR3 length: 15 residues.

This clonotype was counted many times. The CDR3 DNA reads TGTGCCAGCAGCTTAGCCAGGCCCGCGAACACTGAAGCTTTCTTT. Protein product: CASSLARPANTEAFF. The chain links TRBV7-2 to TRBJ1-1; D unclear. The V gene's germline CDR1 is SGHTA and CDR2 FQGNSA. The CDR3 covers 15 residues. Trimming stripped 0 bases from V and 1 base from J, with 9 bases between. Looking up the rest from reference TRBV7-2 and TRBJ1-1 gives the full variable domain: GAGVSQSPSNKVTEKGKDVELRCDPISGHTALYWYRQSLGQGLEFLIYFQGNSAPDKSGLPSDRFSAERTGGSVSTLTIQRTQQEDSAVYLCASSLARPANTEAFFGQGTRLTVV.

The chain combines TRBV6-5 with TRBJ1-2; 7 bases are a match to TRBD1. V dropped 0 bases and J dropped 13; count of bases not matched to a gene: 5. CDR1 is MNHEY and CDR2 is SVGAGI in the germline V gene. This CDR3 comprises 12 residues. The CDR3 sequence is CASSYSPGQLTF. The DNA for the CDR3 is TGTGCCAGCAGTTACTCGCCGGGACAGCTCACCTTC.

V gene TRBV28 combines with J gene TRBJ2-7, with D perhaps TRBD1 (6 bases). The CDR3 consists of 13 residues. V lost 8 bases, J lost 4 bases, and 15 bases lay in between. The germline V gene encodes CDR1 MDHEN and CDR2 SYDVKM. In DNA form, the CDR3 reads TGTGCCAGCGGGGGCAGCTTAGTATACGAGCAGTACTTC. Protein sequence: CASGGSLVYEQYF. The variable domain in full, with the rest retrieved from reference TRBV28 and TRBJ2-7, is DVKVTQSSRYLVKRTGEKVFLECVQDMDHENMFWYRQDPGLGLRLIYFSYDVKMKEKGDIPEGYSVSREKKERFSLILESASTNQTSMYLCASGGSLVYEQYFGPGTRLTVT.

There are many counts of this clonotype. The chain combines TRBV28 with TRBJ1-1, with D possibly TRBD1 on 6 matching bases. The CDR3 runs to 15 residues. CDR1 and CDR2 from the germline V gene are MDHEN and SYDVKM. With 5 bases removed from V and 4 bases from J, the gap between germline ends came to 17 bases. In DNA, the CDR3 is TGTGCCAGCAGTCCTACAGGGAATTTAGTCACTGAAGCTTTCTTT. Translating gives CASSPTGNLVTEAFF.

This clonotype was recorded many times. This chain links TRBV28 with TRBJ1-2; D possibly corresponds to TRBD1 (6 bases). The CDR3 covers 14 residues. Germline loops: CDR1 MDHEN, CDR2 SYDVKM. Trimming stripped 2 bases from V and 0 bases from J, with 7 bases between. CDR3 sequence: CASSLQGTNYGYTF. The DNA for the CDR3 is TGTGCCAGCAGTTTACAGGGGACTAACTATGGCTACACCTTC.